This record concerns one T cell receptor beta chain sequence. Antigen specificity is unknown. The CDR3 loop spans 13 amino acids. The V end was cut by 5 bases, the J end by 8 bases, with 13 bases between. The V gene's germline CDR1 is MNHNY and CDR2 SVGAGI (reference sequence). The record originates from a study of OX40 agonist ivuxolimab in advanced cancers. Study-wide points: CD8+ T cells (on average) carried more expanded clones than CD4+ T cells.

Some clones are missing from TCRdb's copy, which holds only in-frame ones; the method was immunoSEQ multiplex PCR. Of 65,000 to 100,000 clones listed, 70% to 90% were seen once; the top ten hold about 4%. The receptor was isolated from an adult with an advanced solid tumor such as melanoma, head and neck, liver or kidney cancer. The source was CD4+ or CD8+ T cells sorted from blood, collected in a trial of the OX40 agonist ivuxolimab. The chain carries TRBV6-6 and TRBJ1-5; D ambiguous. The CDR3, as DNA: TGTGCCAGCAGTGGGCAGGCTTCGGAGCCCCAGCATTTT. This translates into CASSGQASEPQHF.